The clone carrying this TCR beta chain was counted a few times. V was shortened by 0 bases and J by 8 bases, with 14 bases between the two germline ends. This CDR3 region has 15 residues. Germline CDR1 and CDR2: LGHNA and YSLEER. The entry originates in a study of identical twins. TCRdb reanalysed the 5' RACE reads using MiXCR and keeps one entry per CDR3 protein. The table records around 570,000 distinct CDR3 sequences, over 8.5% of them present only once. These data are also associated with another study on yellow fever vaccine responses in identical twins. This second report adds: Reports say the vaccine T cell response in twins looked partly convergent and partly personalized.

The chain links TRBV4-3 to TRBJ2-1; no clear D gene. Sequenced material: PBMCs. The TCR originated in a woman under 30 in good health. CDR3 residues: CASSQEWRWSDEQFF. The CDR3 DNA sequence: TGCGCCAGCAGCCAAGAATGGCGCTGGAGCGATGAGCAGTTCTTC.